This T cell receptor (beta chain) was recorded in a study of blood T cell repertoires in COVID-19. Study-wide background: Sites in the United States, Italy and Spain provided acute and convalescent COVID-19 samples. T cells, B-cell-depleted T cells, or PBMCs provided the cDNA or gDNA that served as material.

Across about 22 US areas, participants ranged in age from roughly 18 to 95 years. Participants' own reports of clinical history determined their cohort assignment. Germline values: CDR1 MNHEY, CDR2 SVGAGI. The length of the CDR3 is 14 residues. V lost 6 bases, J lost 0 bases, and 11 bases lay in between. Clones were read by immunoSEQ multiplex PCR, and TCRdb kept only the in-frame ones, dropping some. The sample shows about 200,000 clones, around 90% of them seen only once. This chain uses TRBV6-5 with TRBJ1-2, with unresolved D. The TCR was taken from a woman younger than 30 who had recovered from COVID-19. Sequenced material: PBMCs or T cells enriched from blood (not recorded which). CDR3 nucleotides: TGTGCCAGCAGCCGTGGAGGGTCTAACTATGGCTACACCTTC. Translating it yields CASSRGGSNYGYTF.